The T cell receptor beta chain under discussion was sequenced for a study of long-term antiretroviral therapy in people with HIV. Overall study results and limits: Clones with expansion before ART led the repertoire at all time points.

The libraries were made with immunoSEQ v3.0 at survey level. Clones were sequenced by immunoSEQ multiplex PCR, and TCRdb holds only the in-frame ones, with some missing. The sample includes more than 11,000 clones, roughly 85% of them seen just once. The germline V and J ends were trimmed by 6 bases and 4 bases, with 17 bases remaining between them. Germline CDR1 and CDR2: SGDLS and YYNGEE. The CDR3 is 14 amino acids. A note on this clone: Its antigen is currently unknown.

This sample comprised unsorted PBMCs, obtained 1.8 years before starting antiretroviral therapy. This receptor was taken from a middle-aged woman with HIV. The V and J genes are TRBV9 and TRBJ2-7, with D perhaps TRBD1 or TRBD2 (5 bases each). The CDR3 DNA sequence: TGTGCCAGCACCCCTGCGGAGAGGGGATACGAGCAGTACTTC. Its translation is CASTPAERGYEQYF.